These 4 T cell receptor beta chains share one sample of origin, sequenced in a study of cytotoxic CD8 clonotypes in ibrutinib-treated CLL. Profiled with immunoSEQ multiplex PCR; TCRdb holds only in-frame clones, not every one. In the table there are 35,000 or so clones, about two thirds of which are singletons. This sample comprised PBMCs, obtained at disease progression, from a patient treated with ibrutinib. The receptors shown here come from a human donor with chronic lymphocytic leukemia.

In this sample, this clone turned up a few times. This chain connects TRBV29-1 to TRBJ2-1, with 7 positions matching TRBD2. With 6 bases clipped from V and 6 bases from J, the junction kept 8 bases outside the gene matches. The CDR3 runs 13 residues. From germline, CDR1 is SQVTM and CDR2 ANQGSEA. The CDR3: CSVDRGDSNEQFF. CDR3 sequence (DNA): TGCAGCGTCGACCGGGGGGATTCCAATGAGCAGTTCTTC.

The V call is TRBV6-1, the J call TRBJ2-2, with D unresolved. Germline loops: CDR1 MNHNS, CDR2 SASEGT. V lost 4 bases and J lost 1, with 4 bases in between. This CDR3 comprises 13 residues. CDR3 in amino acids: CASSAQNTGELFF. The CDR3 DNA reads as TGTGCCAGCAGTGCCCAGAACACCGGGGAGCTGTTTTTT.

This chain connects TRBV5-1 to TRBJ1-4; 8 positions match TRBD1. Germline values: CDR1 SGHRS, CDR2 YFSETQ. Unmatched junction bases numbered 8, after V lost 2 bases and J lost 8 bases. There are 15 residues in the CDR3. CDR3 region: CASSFGQGVGEKLFF. The CDR3 DNA reads TGCGCCAGCAGCTTTGGACAGGGAGTGGGCGAAAAACTGTTTTTT.

CDR3 bases: TGCGCCAGCAGCTTGGCCCCGGGGGGGGCCCGCAATGAGCAGTTCTTC. Residues: CASSLAPGGARNEQFF. The gene calls are TRBV5-1 and TRBJ2-1; 8 bases map to TRBD2. The CDR3 has 16 residues. The V gene end was trimmed by 0 bases and the J gene end by 6 bases; junction bases not matched to a gene: 8. CDR1 and CDR2 (germline): SGHRS, YFSETQ.